This T cell receptor (beta chain) is drawn from a study of OX40 agonist ivuxolimab in advanced cancers. As for the study in general: The dose-escalation cohort was around 83% male, with a mean age of around 60 years, ranging about 23 to 79.

Study-wide results and limits: Clonal expansion from baseline to week 6 occurred in both CD4+ and CD8+ T cells.

This clone was picked up one time. Its matching antigen is unknown. V lost 5 bases and J lost 1, with 6 bases in between. The length of the CDR3 is 14 residues. Germline CDR1 reads LNHDA; CDR2 reads SQIVND (reference sequence). TCRdb keeps only in-frame clones here, not all; method: immunoSEQ multiplex PCR. The sample records some 23,000 clones, approximately 91% being singletons. This chain links TRBV19 with TRBJ2-6; D might be TRBD1 (5 bases). This clonotype was obtained from an adult with an advanced solid tumor such as melanoma, head and neck, liver or kidney cancer. The material sequenced was CD4+ or CD8+ T cells sorted from blood, taken in a trial of the OX40 agonist ivuxolimab. For the CDR3, the DNA is TGTGCCAGTAGTTCAGGGTCTGGGGCCAACGTCCTGACTTTC. This translates into CASSSGSGANVLTF.